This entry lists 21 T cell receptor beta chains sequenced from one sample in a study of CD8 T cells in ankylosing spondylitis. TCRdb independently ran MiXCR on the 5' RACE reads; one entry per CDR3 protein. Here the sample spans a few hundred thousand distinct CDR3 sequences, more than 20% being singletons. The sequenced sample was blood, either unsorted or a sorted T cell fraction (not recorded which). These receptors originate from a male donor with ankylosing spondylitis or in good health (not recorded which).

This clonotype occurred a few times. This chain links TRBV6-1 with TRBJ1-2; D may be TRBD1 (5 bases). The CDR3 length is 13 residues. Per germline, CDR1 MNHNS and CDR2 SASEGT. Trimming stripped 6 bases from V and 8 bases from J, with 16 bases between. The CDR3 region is CASSGSGPGGYTF. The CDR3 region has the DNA TGTGCCAGCAGCGGGTCAGGACCAGGGGGCTACACCTTC.

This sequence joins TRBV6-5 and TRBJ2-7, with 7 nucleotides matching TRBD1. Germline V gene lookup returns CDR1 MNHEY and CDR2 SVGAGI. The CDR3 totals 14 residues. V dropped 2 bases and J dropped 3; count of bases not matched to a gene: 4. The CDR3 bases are TGTGCCAGCAGTTACCTTGACAGGGACTACGAGCAGTACTTC. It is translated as CASSYLDRDYEQYF.

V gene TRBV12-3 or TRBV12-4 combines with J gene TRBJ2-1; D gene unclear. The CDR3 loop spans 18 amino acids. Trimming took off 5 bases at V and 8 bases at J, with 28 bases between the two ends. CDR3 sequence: CASSPISFSPIYVDEQFF. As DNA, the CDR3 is TGTGCCAGCAGTCCAATCTCCTTCTCCCCCATATACGTCGATGAGCAGTTCTTC.

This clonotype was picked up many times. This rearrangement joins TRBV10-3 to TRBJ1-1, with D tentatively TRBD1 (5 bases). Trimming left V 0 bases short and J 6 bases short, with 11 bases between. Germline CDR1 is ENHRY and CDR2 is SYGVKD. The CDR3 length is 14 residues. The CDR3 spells CAISESGVGAEAFF. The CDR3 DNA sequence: TGTGCCATCAGTGAGTCGGGGGTAGGGGCTGAAGCTTTCTTT.

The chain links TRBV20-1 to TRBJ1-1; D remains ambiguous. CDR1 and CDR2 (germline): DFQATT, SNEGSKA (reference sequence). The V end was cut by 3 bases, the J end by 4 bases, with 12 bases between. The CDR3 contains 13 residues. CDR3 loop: CSASVPGLTEAFF. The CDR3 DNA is TGCAGTGCTAGCGTCCCCGGGCTCACTGAAGCTTTCTTT.

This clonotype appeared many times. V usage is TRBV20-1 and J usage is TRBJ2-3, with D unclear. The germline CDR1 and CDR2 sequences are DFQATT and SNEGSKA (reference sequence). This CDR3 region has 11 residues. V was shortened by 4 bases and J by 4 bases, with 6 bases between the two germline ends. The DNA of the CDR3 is TGCAGTGCTACGACCCCAGATACGCAGTATTTT. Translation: CSATTPDTQYF.

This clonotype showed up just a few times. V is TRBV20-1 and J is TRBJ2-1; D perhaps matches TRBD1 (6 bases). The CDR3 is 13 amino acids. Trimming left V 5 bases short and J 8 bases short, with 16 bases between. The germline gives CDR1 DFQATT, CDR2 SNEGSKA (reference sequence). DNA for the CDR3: TGCAGTGCTGAAACCGGACAGTTCGATGAGCAGTTCTTC. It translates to CSAETGQFDEQFF.

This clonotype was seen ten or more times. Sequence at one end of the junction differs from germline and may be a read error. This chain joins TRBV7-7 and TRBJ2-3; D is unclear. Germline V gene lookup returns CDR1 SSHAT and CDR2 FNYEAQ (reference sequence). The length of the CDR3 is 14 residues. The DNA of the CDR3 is TGTGCTAGCAGCCTCGGCCCCTCTTCAGATACGCAGTATTTT. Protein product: CASSLGPSSDTQYF.

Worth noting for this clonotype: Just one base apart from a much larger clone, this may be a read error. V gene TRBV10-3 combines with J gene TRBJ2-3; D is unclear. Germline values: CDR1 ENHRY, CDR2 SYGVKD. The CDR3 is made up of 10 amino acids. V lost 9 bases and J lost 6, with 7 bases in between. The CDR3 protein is CAMGWDTQYF. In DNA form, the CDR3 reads TGTGCCATGGGGTGGGATACGCAGTATTTT.

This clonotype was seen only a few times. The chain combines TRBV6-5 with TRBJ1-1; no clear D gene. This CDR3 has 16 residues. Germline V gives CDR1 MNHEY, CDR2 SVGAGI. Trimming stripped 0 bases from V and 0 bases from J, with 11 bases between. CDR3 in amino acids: CASSYSIAGVNTEAFF. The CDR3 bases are TGTGCCAGCAGTTACTCGATCGCAGGCGTGAACACTGAAGCTTTCTTT.

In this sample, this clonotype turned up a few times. CDR3 DNA sequence: TGTGCCATCAGTGATTCGAAGGCGGCGGCTCGTAATGAGCAGTTCTTC. This encodes CAISDSKAAARNEQFF. The gene calls are TRBV10-3 and TRBJ2-1, with D hard to call. The CDR3 has 16 amino acids. The V gene's germline CDR1 is ENHRY and CDR2 SYGVKD. V shed 3 bases and J shed 7 bases, with 19 bases lying between them.

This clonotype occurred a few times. CDR3 sequence reads: CSAASGGDNEQFF. The CDR3 nucleotides are TGCAGTGCTGCTAGCGGGGGGGACAATGAGCAGTTCTTC. J is TRBJ2-1 and V is TRBV20-1; TRBD2 aligns across 12 bases. Unmatched junction bases numbered 1, after V lost 5 bases and J lost 5 bases. The CDR3 has 13 amino acids. Germline-derived CDR1 and CDR2 are DFQATT and SNEGSKA (reference sequence).

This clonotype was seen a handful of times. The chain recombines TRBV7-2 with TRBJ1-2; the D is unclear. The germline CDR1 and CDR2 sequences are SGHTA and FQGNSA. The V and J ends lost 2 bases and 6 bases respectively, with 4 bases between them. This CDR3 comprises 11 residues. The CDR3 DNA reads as TGTGCCAGCAGCTTACGAAATGGCTACACCTTC. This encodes CASSLRNGYTF.

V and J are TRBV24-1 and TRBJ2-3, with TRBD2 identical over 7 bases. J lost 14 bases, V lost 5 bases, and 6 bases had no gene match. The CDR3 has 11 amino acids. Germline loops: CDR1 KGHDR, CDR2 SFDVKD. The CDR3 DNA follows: TGTGCCACCAGTGCTGGACTAGTTCGGTATTTT. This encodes CATSAGLVRYF.

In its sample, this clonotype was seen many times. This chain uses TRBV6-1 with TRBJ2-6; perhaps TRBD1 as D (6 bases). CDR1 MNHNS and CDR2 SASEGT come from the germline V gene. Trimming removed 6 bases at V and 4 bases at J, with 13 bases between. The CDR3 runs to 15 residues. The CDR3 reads CASSRKGVGANVLTF. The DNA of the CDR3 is TGTGCCAGCAGCAGAAAGGGGGTGGGGGCCAACGTCCTGACTTTC.

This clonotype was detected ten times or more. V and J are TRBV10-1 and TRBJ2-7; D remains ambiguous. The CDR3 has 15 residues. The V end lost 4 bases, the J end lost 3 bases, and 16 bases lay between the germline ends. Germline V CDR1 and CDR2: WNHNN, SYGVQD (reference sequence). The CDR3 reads CASSGSALKDYEQYF. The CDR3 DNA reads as TGCGCCAGCAGTGGGTCCGCGCTCAAGGACTACGAGCAGTACTTC.

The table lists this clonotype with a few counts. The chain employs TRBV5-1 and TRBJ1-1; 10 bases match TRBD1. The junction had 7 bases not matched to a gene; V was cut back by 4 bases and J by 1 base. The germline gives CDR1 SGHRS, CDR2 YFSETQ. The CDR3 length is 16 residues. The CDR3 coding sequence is TGCGCCAGCAGCCTGGGACAGGGGTCATGGAACACTGAAGCTTTCTTT. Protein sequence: CASSLGQGSWNTEAFF.

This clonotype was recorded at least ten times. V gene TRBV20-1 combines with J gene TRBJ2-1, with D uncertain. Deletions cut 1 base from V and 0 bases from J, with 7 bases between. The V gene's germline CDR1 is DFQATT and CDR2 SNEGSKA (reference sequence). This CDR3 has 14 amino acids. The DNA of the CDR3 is TGCAGTGCTAGAGCAAGATTCTCCTACAATGAGCAGTTCTTC. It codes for CSARARFSYNEQFF.

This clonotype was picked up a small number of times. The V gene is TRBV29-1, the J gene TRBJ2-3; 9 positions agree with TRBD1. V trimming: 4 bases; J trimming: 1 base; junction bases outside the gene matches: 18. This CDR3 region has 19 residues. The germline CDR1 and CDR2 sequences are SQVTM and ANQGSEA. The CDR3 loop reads CSVVTARPGTGFRTDTQYF. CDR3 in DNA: TGCAGCGTTGTAACCGCCCGTCCCGGGACAGGGTTCCGCACAGATACGCAGTATTTT.

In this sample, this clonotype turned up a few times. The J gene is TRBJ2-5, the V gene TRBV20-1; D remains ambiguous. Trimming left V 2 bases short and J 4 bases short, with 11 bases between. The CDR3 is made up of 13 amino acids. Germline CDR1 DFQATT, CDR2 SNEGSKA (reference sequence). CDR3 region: CSARLGPRETQYF. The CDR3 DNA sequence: TGCAGTGCTAGACTGGGCCCCCGAGAGACCCAGTACTTC.

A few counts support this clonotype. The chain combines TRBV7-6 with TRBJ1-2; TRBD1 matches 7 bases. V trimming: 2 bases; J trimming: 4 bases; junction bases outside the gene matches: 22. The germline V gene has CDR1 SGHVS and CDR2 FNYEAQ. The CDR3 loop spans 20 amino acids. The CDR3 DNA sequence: TGTGCCAGCAGCTTATACAGGGGTATTGAGGGCTGGGGCCTGGCCTATGGCTACACCTTC. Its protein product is CASSLYRGIEGWGLAYGYTF.